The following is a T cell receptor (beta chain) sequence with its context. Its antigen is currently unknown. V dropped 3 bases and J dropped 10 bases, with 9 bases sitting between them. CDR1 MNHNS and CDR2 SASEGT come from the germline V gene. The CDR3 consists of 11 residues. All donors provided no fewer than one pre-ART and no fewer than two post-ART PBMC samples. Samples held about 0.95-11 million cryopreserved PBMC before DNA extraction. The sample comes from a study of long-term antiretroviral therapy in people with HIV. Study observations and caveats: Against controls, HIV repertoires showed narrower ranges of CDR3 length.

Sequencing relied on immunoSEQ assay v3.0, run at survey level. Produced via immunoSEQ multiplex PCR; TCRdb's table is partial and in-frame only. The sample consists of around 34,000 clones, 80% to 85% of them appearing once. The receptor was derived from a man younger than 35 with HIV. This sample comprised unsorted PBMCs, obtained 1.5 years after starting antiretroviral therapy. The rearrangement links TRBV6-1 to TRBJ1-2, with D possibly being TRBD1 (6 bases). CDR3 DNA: TGTGCCAGCAGTGATTCAGGGGTCTACACCTTC. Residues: CASSDSGVYTF.